What follows are 14 T cell receptor beta chains derived from one specimen sequenced in a study of blood T cell repertoires in COVID-19. The repertoire was sequenced with immunoSEQ multiplex PCR; TCRdb's copy has only in-frame clones and lacks some. The table shows a few hundred thousand clones, with roughly 87% occurring only once. The material sequenced was PBMCs or T cells enriched from blood (not recorded which). Source of these receptors: a man younger than 35 who had recovered from COVID-19.

This clone was observed a single time. The chain employs TRBV7-2 and TRBJ1-1; TRBD1 matches at 7 bases. J lost 2 bases, V lost 7 bases, and 10 bases had no gene match. CDR1 and CDR2 (germline): SGHTA, FQGNSA. This CDR3 region has 15 residues. CDR3 in DNA: TGTGCCAGCATCCGCAGGGGGGTCCTCAACACTGAAGCTTTCTTT. Translation gives CASIRRGVLNTEAFF.

This chain connects TRBV5-4 to TRBJ2-7; 13 positions agree with TRBD2. In germline, CDR1 is SGHNT, CDR2 YYREEE (reference sequence). V was pared by 4 bases and J by 3 bases, with 4 bases of the junction left unmatched. The CDR3 is 15 amino acids. DNA for the CDR3: TGTGCCAGCAGCCTTCGGACTAGCGGGAGCTACGAGCAGTACTTC. Protein: CASSLRTSGSYEQYF.

This chain uses TRBV7-2 with TRBJ2-1, with TRBD1 matching 8 bases. V lost 2 bases, J lost 7 bases, and 4 bases stayed unmatched. Germline CDR1 reads SGHTA; CDR2 reads FQGNSA. This CDR3 spans 14 amino acids. The CDR3 loop reads CASSLQGAPNEQFF. The DNA for the CDR3 is TGTGCCAGCAGCTTACAGGGGGCCCCGAATGAGCAGTTCTTC.

The rearrangement links TRBV19 to TRBJ1-5; no reliable D call. Trimming shortened V by 3 bases and J by 5 bases, and 8 bases separated the two germline ends. The CDR3 totals 13 residues. Germline V gene lookup returns CDR1 LNHDA and CDR2 SQIVND (reference sequence). The CDR3 is CASSITTDQPQHF. The CDR3 nucleotides are TGTGCCAGTAGTATTACGACTGATCAGCCCCAGCATTTT.

This chain joins TRBV15 and TRBJ1-2; 9 bases are a match to TRBD1. The germline V gene has CDR1 LNHNV and CDR2 YYDKDF (reference sequence). Germline trimming cut 0 bases from V and 8 bases from J; bases unmatched to any gene: 4. CDR3 size: 14 residues. The CDR3 DNA is TGTGCCACCAGCAGAGACCGGGACAGGGACGGCTACACCTTC. Its protein is CATSRDRDRDGYTF. The complete variable domain, with remaining parts taken from reference TRBV15 and TRBJ1-2, reads DAMVIQNPRYQVTQFGKPVTLSCSQTLNHNVMYWYQQKSSQAPKLLFHYYDKDFNNEADTPDNFQSRRPNTSFCFLDIRSPGLGDTAMYLCATSRDRDRDGYTFGSGTRLTVV.

Worth noting for this clone: Other DNA sequences in this sample translate to the same CDR3. The chain combines TRBV5-1 with TRBJ2-7; D perhaps matches TRBD2 (5 bases). This CDR3 is 12 amino acids long. Germline CDR1 is SGHRS and CDR2 is YFSETQ. Trimming took 4 bases from V and 3 from J, leaving 8 bases between them. Written as DNA, the CDR3 is TGCGCCAGCAGCCCGGGAAGCTACGAGCAGTACTTC. Amino acid sequence: CASSPGSYEQYF.

The V call is TRBV3-1 (or the pseudogene TRBV3-2), the J call TRBJ1-4; no clear D gene. Between the trimmed V and J ends, which lost 5 bases and 8 bases, there was a span of 9 bases. Germline lookup yields CDR1 LGHDT and CDR2 YNNKEL (reference sequence). The CDR3 contains 12 residues. The CDR3 protein is CASSYPGEKLFF. CDR3 coding DNA: TGTGCCAGCAGCTACCCGGGGGAAAAACTGTTTTTT.

This chain connects TRBV29-1 to TRBJ1-2; the D is unclear. Germline loops: CDR1 SQVTM, CDR2 ANQGSEA. The V end was cut by 6 bases, the J end by 7 bases, with 12 bases between. The CDR3 loop spans 11 amino acids. The CDR3 region has the DNA TGCAGCGTAACAGACCCCGGTGGCTACACCTTC. It encodes CSVTDPGGYTF.

This rearrangement joins TRBV3-1 (or the pseudogene TRBV3-2) to TRBJ2-7; D may be TRBD1 (5 bases). Germline assignment: CDR1 LGHDT and CDR2 YNNKEL (reference sequence). CDR3 length: 15 amino acids. V was cut by 0 bases and J by 6 bases, with 15 bases left in between. The chain's CDR3 is CASSQDPSGLSEQYF. In DNA form, the CDR3 reads TGTGCCAGCAGCCAAGATCCGTCAGGGTTGTCCGAGCAGTACTTC.

The J gene is TRBJ1-1, the V gene TRBV2; TRBD1 matches at 7 bases. Trimming removed 5 bases from V and 3 bases from J; junction bases left unmatched: 9. Germline values: CDR1 SNHLY, CDR2 FYNNEI. CDR3 length equals 15 residues. The CDR3 loop is CASSSSAGGYTEAFF. The CDR3 DNA is TGTGCCAGCAGTTCCTCGGCAGGGGGGTACACTGAAGCTTTCTTT.

The chain uses TRBV19 and TRBJ1-4; tentatively, D is TRBD1 (5 bases). The germline CDR1 and CDR2 sequences are LNHDA and SQIVND (reference sequence). Trimming cost V 4 bases and J 7 bases, with 16 bases left between them. The CDR3 length is 15 residues. The CDR3 loop is CASSRFRAIGEKLFF. In DNA form, the CDR3 reads TGTGCCAGTAGTAGGTTCAGGGCGATTGGTGAAAAACTGTTTTTT.

This chain links TRBV15 with TRBJ2-7, with a tentative D call TRBD1 (5 bases). The CDR3 runs to 14 residues. Deletions cut 0 bases from V and 2 bases from J, with 8 bases between. CDR1 and CDR2 from the germline V gene are LNHNV and YYDKDF (reference sequence). CDR3 sequence: CATSRDRVTYEQYF. The DNA of the CDR3 is TGTGCCACCAGCAGAGACAGGGTCACCTACGAGCAGTACTTC.

The chain couples TRBV19 to TRBJ2-5; D might be TRBD2 (5 bases). Germline loops: CDR1 LNHDA, CDR2 SQIVND (reference sequence). The V and J ends lost 5 bases and 3 bases respectively, with 10 bases between them. This CDR3 contains 13 residues. CDR3 sequence: CASSLGVKETQYF. In nucleotides, the CDR3 is TGTGCCAGTAGTCTCGGGGTCAAAGAGACCCAGTACTTC.

V and J are TRBV28 and TRBJ1-2; D is possibly TRBD1 (5 bases). The CDR3 spans 15 residues. Germline CDR1 is MDHEN and CDR2 is SYDVKM. V lost 6 bases and J lost 1, with 15 bases in between. For the CDR3, the DNA is TGTGCCAGCAGGACCACCTTTCAGGGTAACTATGGCTACACCTTC. This sequence encodes CASRTTFQGNYGYTF.